This T cell receptor beta chain appears in the sequencing data of a study of cytomegalovirus exposure and HLA in healthy donors (dated by TCRdb to the late 2010s). Study-level background: An earlier analysis of approximately 590 of the donors reported 250 to 300 Gb of sequence data and some 120 million unique TCR beta sequences from some 180 million T cells. An early release covering just under 650 HLA-typed donors comprised approximately 290 gigabases of sequencing data and around 85 million unique TCR sequences. Of the roughly 390 genotyped donors, 65% to 90% fell in the genetic ancestry cluster associated with self-reported Caucasian donors. The study aimed to test whether signatures of past pathogen exposure could be identified by cataloging public T cell receptors. The T cell repertoires of 670 or so subjects were profiled by immunosequencing and related to cytomegalovirus serostatus. In addition to the first cohort of 666 subjects, a separate validation cohort of 130 or so different subjects was used. To predict cytomegalovirus infection status, the study brought together high-throughput TCR immunosequencing, statistical association of individual TCRs with disease status, and machine learning. A later analysis re-examined previously published TCR beta repertoires from about 670 donors and added high-resolution HLA genotyping to investigate patterns of TCR occurrence. The later analysis used no new phenotypic data to find candidate immune exposures, relying instead on TCR beta sequences and their occurrence across donors. An earlier analysis of 587 of the donors used high-throughput TCR beta sequencing to judge whether each TCR beta V gene segment behaved as functional or pseudogenic. Donor age, sex, ethnicity and CMV serostatus were compiled together with the repertoire data. In a later genetic analysis, genome-wide SNP genotypes for about 55% of the roughly 700 donors were used, and that subset was treated as a discovery cohort. Every discovery cohort repertoire had been produced on one sequencing platform. HLA typing included class I and class II loci at four-digit resolution. The number of donors typed differed by locus, with about 629-640 for A, B, C, DRB1 and DQB1, about 500 for DQA1, approximately 580 for DPA1, and around 430 for DPB1. Five DR-DQ haplotypes were handled as single units for association and clustering because linkage in the cohort was strong. Across around 400 genotyped donors of the cohort, an average of about 200,000 unique TCR beta nucleotide sequences per donor were sequenced, and about a sixth of those sequences were non-productive.

With respect to this clone: The antigen it recognizes is unknown. No qualities accompany the bases; no much larger clone lies one base away.

General findings and caveats noted by the study authors: A later analysis found that HLA-associated TCR beta chains were more clonally expanded and had lower generation probabilities than equally common non-associated chains. Correlated functional status among segregating V segments might reflect linkage disequilibrium, but an unknown experimental factor could not be ruled out. A cluster of highly shared sequence variants was judged likely to be a technical artifact of the sequencing pipeline. Roughly 17 rarely observed V segments, including chromosome 9 orphons, were excluded from the earlier analysis of several hundred of the donors because counts were too low. Sequencing depth was assumed to be roughly uniform across donors in the presence/absence analyses, though that assumption may not hold. When HLA alleles, especially DR and DQ, strongly co-occurred, attributing TCR associations to individual alleles was difficult. The study listed 150 to 200 TCR beta chains as associated with cytomegalovirus. A further reported finding was that TCR beta sequences accurately predicted the HLA-A and HLA-B alleles for most subjects in the first cohort. In a later genetic analysis, a missense DCLRE1C variant was associated with V-gene and J-gene trimming of TCR beta chains, and the association was replicated in an independent cohort. The cohort was sequenced for TCR beta chains only, and without alpha or paired-chain data the features that could be detected were limited. Several of the top co-occurrence clusters appeared to be linked to parvovirus B19, influenza, CMV and Epstein-Barr virus, according to a later analysis. HLA typing was unavailable for some donors at each locus, so association tests used only the typed subset. Most TCR sequences were seen in very few donors, while some public TCRs were found in many individuals. Broadly in line with IMGT annotations, most TCR beta V segments showed up in productive rearrangements about 87% or about 30% of the time in an earlier analysis of about 500 of the donors. In a later analysis, most CMV-associated TCR beta chains were found to appear HLA-restricted, with HLA associations seemingly driven largely by CMV exposure. Cytomegalovirus status was reported to be diagnosed by the classifier with high specificity and sensitivity in both the original and validation cohorts. At a false discovery rate of 0.05, a later analysis linked about 16,000 TCR beta sequences to specific HLA alleles. Three of the identified cytomegalovirus-associated TCR beta chains were confirmed in vitro to be specific for cytomegalovirus antigens. In a later genetic analysis, fewer N-insertions in productive TCRs were reported among donors in an Asian-associated ancestry cluster than the 666-donor mean. For the cohort, immune exposure information was limited to CMV serostatus. Because the 87-base-pair reads could not distinguish some IMGT-functional V segments, including TRBV6-2 and TRBV6-3, those segments were excluded. A later analysis found that TCR association rates varied across HLA loci, with DRB1 alleles showing the most associated TCRs and HLA-C alleles the fewest. The authors suggested that the approach could potentially be generalized to other disease states and immunological phenotypes.

The germline V gene yields MDHEN for CDR1 and SYDVKM for CDR2. Trimmed from V: 7 bases; trimmed from J: 5 bases; junction bases lacking a gene match: 10. The CDR3, cysteine through phenylalanine, is 15 amino acids long. Only the CDR3 region is kept as DNA, spanning 45 bases read in frame from base 1. Preparation of the library involved the immunoSEQ multiplex PCR assay. A mixture of 60 forward primers for TCR Vbeta segments and 13 reverse primers for TCR Jbeta segments was used in the multiplex PCR. Amplification of the CDR3 region of rearranged TCR beta genes was performed with a multiplex PCR assay on genomic DNA. The Illumina HiSeq System was used to sequence the amplified TCR beta libraries as 87-base-pair reads. As for how the authors treated the data: In a later analysis, tens of millions of unique TCR beta chains were counted across the 500 to 700 repertoires, and about 10 million of these chains were shared by at least two donors. To remove PCR and sequencing errors, raw reads were error-corrected and collapsed into unique sequences using a nearest-neighbor algorithm that merged closely related sequences. To assign V, D and J gene segments, CDR3 sequences were aligned to IMGT reference sequences. Each retained sequence needed at least a six-nucleotide match to both a V gene segment and a J gene segment. Rearrangements were classified as productive when the CDR3 lacked stop codons and remained in frame with V and J, and all other rearrangements were classified as non-productive. CDR3 was defined according to IMGT convention as the region running from the second conserved V-encoded cysteine to the conserved J-encoded phenylalanine. In an earlier analysis of around 570 of the donors, sequences lacking an unambiguous match to a single V gene segment were excluded. An earlier analysis of 550 to 650 of the donors classified V segments as functional when productive rearrangements were above 56.7% and as segregating when the standard deviation between donors was above 5%. A statistical classification framework was developed to diagnose cytomegalovirus status using the catalog of TCR beta chain sequences. A later analysis assigned V and J genes by comparing TCR nucleotide sequences with IMGT/GENE-DB human TR gene sequences. A later analysis assigned CDR3 sequences and most-parsimonious VDJ recombination scenarios with the TCRdist pipeline. In a later analysis, each TCR beta chain was defined by its CDR3 amino acid sequence together with its V-gene family, and reads without a unique V-gene family were excluded. As a way to deal with suspected cross-contamination and a sequencing artifact, a later analysis dropped approximately 570 nucleotide sequences that were highly shared and had low generation probability. A later analysis calculated a clonal expansion index for each public chain from normalized within-repertoire ranks of inferred template counts. In a later analysis, generation probabilities were computed with a VDJ recombination model fitted to out-of-frame rearrangements, and the resulting probabilities were checked against IGoR. In a later analysis, TCR-TCR, TCR-HLA and TCR-CMV co-occurrence was scored with hypergeometric tests, and a repertoire-size bias correction was applied to TCR pairs. A later analysis estimated false discovery rates by permuting HLA or CMV assignments 20 times. A later analysis grouped co-occurring TCRs with DBSCAN, adding TCRdist sequence similarity when clustering within HLA-allele-positive subsets. Repertoires with fewer than 30,000 or more than 120,000 public chains, plus five repertoires with anomalous nucleotide sharing, were excluded from co-occurrence clustering. TCRdb mirrors the immuneACCESS table, restricted to in-frame sequences. Some clones are absent from its copies; in checked studies, under half trace to an unresolved V gene, and the reason for the others is unknown. D and trimming were read from the DNA, whereas the V and J calls and clone size are those reported in that table. A total of 110,000 to 150,000 clones appear in this sample, more than 8% of them only once. Together, the top ten hold less than 2% of the sample.

The cohort comprised 666 healthy bone marrow donors. All cohort members were sampled while nominally healthy, although unrecorded immune exposures were likely present. The donor tested CMV seronegative, placing the donor among the approximately 360 seronegative members of the cohort. Each donor provided a peripheral blood sample, and peripheral blood mononuclear cells were used for TCR beta sequencing. Genomic DNA extraction from the blood cell samples was performed with the Qiagen DNeasy Blood Extraction Kit. The rearranged chain carries TRBV28 and TRBJ2-5; TRBD2 fits 10 bases in the junction. The clonotype was recovered from a man aged 50-59 years in good health and CMV-seronegative. The sequenced material came from PBMCs. The CDR3 region reads CASNPSGRARETQYF. At the DNA level, the sequence is TGTGCCAGCAACCCCAGCGGGAGGGCCAGGGAGACCCAGTACTTC.